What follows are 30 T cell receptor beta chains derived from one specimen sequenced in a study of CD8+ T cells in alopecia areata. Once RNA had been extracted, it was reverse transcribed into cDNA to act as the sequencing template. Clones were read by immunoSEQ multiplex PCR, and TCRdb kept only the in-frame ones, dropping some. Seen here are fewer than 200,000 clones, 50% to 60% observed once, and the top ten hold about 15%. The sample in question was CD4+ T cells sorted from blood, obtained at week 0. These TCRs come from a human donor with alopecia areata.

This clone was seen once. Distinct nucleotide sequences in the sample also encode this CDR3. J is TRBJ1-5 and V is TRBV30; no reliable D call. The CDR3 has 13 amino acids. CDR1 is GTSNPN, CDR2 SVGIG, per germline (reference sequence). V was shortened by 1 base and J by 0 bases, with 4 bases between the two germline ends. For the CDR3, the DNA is TGTGCCTGGAGTGGAGGTAGCAATCAGCCCCAGCATTTT. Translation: CAWSGGSNQPQHF. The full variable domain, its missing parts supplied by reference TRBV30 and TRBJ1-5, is SQTIHQWPATLVQPVGSPLSLECTVEGTSNPNLYWYRQAAGRGLQLLFYSVGIGQISSEVPQNLSASRPQDRQFILSSKKLLLSDSGFYLCAWSGGSNQPQHFGDGTRLSIL.

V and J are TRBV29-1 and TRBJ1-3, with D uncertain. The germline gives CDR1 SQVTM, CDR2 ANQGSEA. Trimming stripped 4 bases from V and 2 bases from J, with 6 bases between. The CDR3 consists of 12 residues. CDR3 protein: CSVVKTGNTIYF. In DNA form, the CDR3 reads TGCAGCGTTGTTAAGACTGGAAACACCATATATTTT. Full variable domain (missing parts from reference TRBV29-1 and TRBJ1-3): SAVISQKPSRDICQRGTSLTIQCQVDSQVTMMFWYRQQPGQSLTLIATANQGSEATYESGFVIDKFPISRPNLTFSTLTVSNMSPEDSSIYLCSVVKTGNTIYFGEGSWLTVV.

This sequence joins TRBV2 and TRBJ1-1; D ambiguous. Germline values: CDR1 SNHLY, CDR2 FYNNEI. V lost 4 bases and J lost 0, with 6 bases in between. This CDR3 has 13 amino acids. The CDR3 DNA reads TGTGCCAGCAGTGCAGAGGTGAACACTGAAGCTTTCTTT. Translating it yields CASSAEVNTEAFF.

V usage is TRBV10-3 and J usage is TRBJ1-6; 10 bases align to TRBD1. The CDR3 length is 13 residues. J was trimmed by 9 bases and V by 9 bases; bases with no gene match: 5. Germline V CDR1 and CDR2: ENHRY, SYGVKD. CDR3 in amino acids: CAIGTGEGSPLHF. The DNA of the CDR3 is TGTGCCATAGGGACAGGGGAGGGTTCACCCCTCCACTTT.

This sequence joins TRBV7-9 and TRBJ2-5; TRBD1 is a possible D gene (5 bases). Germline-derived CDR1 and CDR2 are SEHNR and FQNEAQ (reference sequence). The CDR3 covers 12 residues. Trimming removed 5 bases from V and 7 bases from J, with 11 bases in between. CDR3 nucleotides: TGTGCCAGCAGCGTCCCCCAGGGGACCCAGTACTTC. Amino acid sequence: CASSVPQGTQYF. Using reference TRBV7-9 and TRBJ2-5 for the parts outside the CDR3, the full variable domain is DTGVSQNPRHKITKRGQNVTFRCDPISEHNRLYWYRQTLGQGPEFLTYFQNEAQLEKSRLLSDRFSAERPKGSFSTLEIQRTEQGDSAMYLCASSVPQGTQYFGPGTRLLVL.

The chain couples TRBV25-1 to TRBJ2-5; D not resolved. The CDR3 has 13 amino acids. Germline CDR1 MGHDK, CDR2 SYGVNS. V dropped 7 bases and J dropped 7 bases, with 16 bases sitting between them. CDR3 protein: CASTPDNSGTQYF. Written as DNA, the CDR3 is TGTGCCAGCACTCCTGACAACTCGGGGACCCAGTACTTC.

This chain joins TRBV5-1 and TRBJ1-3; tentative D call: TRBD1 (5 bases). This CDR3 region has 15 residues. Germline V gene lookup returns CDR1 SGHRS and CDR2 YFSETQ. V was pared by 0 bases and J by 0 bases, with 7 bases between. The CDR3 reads CASSLDRSSGNTIYF. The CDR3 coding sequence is TGCGCCAGCAGCTTGGACAGGTCCTCTGGAAACACCATATATTTT.

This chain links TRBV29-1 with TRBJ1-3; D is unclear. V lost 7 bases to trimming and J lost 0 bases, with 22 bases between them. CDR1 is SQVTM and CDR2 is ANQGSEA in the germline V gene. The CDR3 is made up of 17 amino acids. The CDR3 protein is CSAGVRNPQSSGNTIYF. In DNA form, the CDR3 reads TGCAGCGCCGGGGTCCGCAATCCACAATCCTCTGGAAACACCATATATTTT.

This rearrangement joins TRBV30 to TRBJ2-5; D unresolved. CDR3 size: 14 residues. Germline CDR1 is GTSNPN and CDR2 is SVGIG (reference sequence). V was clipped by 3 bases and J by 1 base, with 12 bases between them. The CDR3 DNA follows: TGTGCCTGGAGGCCCCCGTTTCTCCAAGAGACCCAGTACTTC. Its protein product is CAWRPPFLQETQYF.

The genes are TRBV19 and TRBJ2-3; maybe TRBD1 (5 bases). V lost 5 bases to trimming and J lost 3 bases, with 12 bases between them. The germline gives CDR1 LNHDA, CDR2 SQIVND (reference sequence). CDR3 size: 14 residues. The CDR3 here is CASSLPTVTDTQYF. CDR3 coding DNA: TGTGCCAGTAGTCTCCCGACAGTTACAGATACGCAGTATTTT.

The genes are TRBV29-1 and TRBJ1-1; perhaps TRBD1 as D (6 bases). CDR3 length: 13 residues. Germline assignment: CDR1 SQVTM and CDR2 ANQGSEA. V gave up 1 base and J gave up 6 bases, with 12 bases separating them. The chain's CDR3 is CSVEGQGSPEAFF. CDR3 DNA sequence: TGCAGCGTTGAAGGTCAGGGGTCCCCTGAAGCTTTCTTT.

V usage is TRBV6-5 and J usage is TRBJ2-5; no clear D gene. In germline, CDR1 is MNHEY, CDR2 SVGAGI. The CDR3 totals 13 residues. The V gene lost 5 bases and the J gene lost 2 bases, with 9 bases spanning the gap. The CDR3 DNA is TGTGCCAGCAGTGATTTTGAGCAAGAGACCCAGTACTTC. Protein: CASSDFEQETQYF.

The CDR3 DNA sequence: TGTGCCGGACAAGGGAACACTGAAGCTTTCTTT. It translates to CAGQGNTEAFF. V usage is TRBV30 and J usage is TRBJ1-1, with D perhaps TRBD1 (5 bases). Trimming took 8 bases from V and 1 from J, leaving 8 bases between them. Germline V gene lookup returns CDR1 GTSNPN and CDR2 SVGIG (reference sequence). The CDR3 is 11 amino acids. Drawing the rest from reference TRBV30 and TRBJ1-1, the complete variable domain is SQTIHQWPATLVQPVGSPLSLECTVEGTSNPNLYWYRQAAGRGLQLLFYSVGIGQISSEVPQNLSASRPQDRQFILSSKKLLLSDSGFYLCAGQGNTEAFFGQGTRLTVV.

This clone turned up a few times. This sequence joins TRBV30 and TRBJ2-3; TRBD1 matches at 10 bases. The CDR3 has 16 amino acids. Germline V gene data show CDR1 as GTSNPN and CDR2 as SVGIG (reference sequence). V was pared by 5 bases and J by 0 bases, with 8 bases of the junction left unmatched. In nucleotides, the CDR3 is TGTGCCTGGGGGACAGGGGACCTGTCTAGCACAGATACGCAGTATTTT. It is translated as CAWGTGDLSSTDTQYF.

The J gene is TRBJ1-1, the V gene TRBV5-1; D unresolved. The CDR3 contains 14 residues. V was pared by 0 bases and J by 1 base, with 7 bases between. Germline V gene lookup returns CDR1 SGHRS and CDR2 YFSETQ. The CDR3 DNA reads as TGCGCCAGCAGCTTGGAGTGGGGGAACACTGAAGCTTTCTTT. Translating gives CASSLEWGNTEAFF.

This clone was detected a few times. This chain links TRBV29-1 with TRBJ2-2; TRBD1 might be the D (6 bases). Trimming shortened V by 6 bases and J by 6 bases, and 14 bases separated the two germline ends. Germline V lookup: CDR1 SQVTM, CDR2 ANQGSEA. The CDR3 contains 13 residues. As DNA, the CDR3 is TGCAGCGTCCAAACAGGGTTAGCCGGGGAGCTGTTTTTT. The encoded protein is CSVQTGLAGELFF.

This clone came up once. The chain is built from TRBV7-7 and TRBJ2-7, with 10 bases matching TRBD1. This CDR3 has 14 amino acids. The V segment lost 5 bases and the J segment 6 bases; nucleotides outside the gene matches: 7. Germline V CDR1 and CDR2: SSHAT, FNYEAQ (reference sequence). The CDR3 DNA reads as TGTGCCAGCAGCGAAACGGGACAGGGGAGCGAGCAGTACTTC. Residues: CASSETGQGSEQYF.

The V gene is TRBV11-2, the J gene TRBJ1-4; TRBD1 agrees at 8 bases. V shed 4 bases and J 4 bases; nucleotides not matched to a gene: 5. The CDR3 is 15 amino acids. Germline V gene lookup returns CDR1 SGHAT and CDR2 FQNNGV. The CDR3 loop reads CASSSRTGNNEKLFF. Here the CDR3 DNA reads TGTGCCAGCAGCTCCCGGACAGGGAATAATGAAAAACTGTTTTTT.

The CDR3 DNA is TGTGCCAGCAGCTTCTCCCAAGAGACCCAGTACTTC. This sequence encodes CASSFSQETQYF. The chain combines TRBV11-2 with TRBJ2-5; D is ambiguous. This CDR3 contains 12 residues. Deletions cut 3 bases from V and 1 base from J, with 3 bases between. The germline V gene encodes CDR1 SGHAT and CDR2 FQNNGV. Using reference TRBV11-2 and TRBJ2-5 for the parts outside the CDR3, the full variable domain is EAGVAQSPRYKIIEKRQSVAFWCNPISGHATLYWYQQILGQGPKLLIQFQNNGVVDDSQLPKDRFSAERLKGVDSTLKIQPAKLEDSAVYLCASSFSQETQYFGPGTRLLVL.

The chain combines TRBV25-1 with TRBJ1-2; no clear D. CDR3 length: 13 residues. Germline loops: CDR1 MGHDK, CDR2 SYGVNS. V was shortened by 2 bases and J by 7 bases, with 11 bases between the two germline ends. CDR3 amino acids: CASSEEGRSGYTF. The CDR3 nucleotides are TGTGCCAGCAGTGAAGAGGGCCGGTCTGGCTACACCTTC.

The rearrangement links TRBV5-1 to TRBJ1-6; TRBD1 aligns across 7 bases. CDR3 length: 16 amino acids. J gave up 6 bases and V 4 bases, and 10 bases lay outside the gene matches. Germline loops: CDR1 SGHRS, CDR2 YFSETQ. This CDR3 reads CASSPRTGRTNSPLHF. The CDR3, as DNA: TGCGCCAGCAGCCCCCGGACAGGCCGCACTAATTCACCCCTCCACTTT.

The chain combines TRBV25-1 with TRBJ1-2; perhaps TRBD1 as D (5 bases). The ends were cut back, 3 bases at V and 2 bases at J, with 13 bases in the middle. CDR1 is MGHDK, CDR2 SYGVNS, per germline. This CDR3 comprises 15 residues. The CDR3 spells CASSDPSAGNYGYTF. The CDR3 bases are TGTGCCAGCAGTGACCCCTCGGCAGGGAACTATGGCTACACCTTC.

The CDR3 region has the DNA TGTGCCCACCCTAGCCAGGGAAAGTCTTCACCCCTCCACTTT. Protein product: CAHPSQGKSSPLHF. V is TRBV19 and J is TRBJ1-6; D possibly corresponds to TRBD1 (5 bases). Per germline, CDR1 LNHDA and CDR2 SQIVND (reference sequence). Trimming removed 11 bases from V and 9 bases from J, with 20 bases in between. This CDR3 has 14 residues.

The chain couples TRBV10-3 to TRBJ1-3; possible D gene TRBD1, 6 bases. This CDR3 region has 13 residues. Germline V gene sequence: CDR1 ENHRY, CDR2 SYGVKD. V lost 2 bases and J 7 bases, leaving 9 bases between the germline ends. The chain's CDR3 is CAISEAGANTIYF. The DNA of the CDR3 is TGTGCCATCAGTGAGGCGGGGGCGAACACCATATATTTT.

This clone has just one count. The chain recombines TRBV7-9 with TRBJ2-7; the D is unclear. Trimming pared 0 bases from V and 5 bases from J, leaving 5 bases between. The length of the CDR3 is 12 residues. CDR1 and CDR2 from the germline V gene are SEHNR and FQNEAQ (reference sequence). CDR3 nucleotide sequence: TGTGCCAGCAGCTTAGCCTGGGACGAGCAGTACTTC. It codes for CASSLAWDEQYF.

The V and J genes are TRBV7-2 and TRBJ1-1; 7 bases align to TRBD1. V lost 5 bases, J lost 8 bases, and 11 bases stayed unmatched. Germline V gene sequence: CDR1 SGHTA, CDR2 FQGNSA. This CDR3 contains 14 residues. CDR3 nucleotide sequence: TGTGCCAGCAGCAGAGAGAGGGGGCAAGTCGAAGCTTTCTTT. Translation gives CASSRERGQVEAFF.

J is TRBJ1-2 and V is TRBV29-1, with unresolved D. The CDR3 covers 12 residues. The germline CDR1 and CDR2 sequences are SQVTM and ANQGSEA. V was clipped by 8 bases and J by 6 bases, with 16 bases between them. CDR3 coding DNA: TGCAGCTCCTTCACTCCGGGGAATGGCTACACCTTC. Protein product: CSSFTPGNGYTF.

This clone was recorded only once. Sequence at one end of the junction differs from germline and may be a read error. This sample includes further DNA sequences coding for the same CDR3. The CDR3 here is CSVRGQDYGYTF. Written as DNA, the CDR3 is TGCAGCGTCAGGGGGCAAGACTATGGCTACACCTTT. This chain joins TRBV29-1 and TRBJ1-2; 8 nucleotides agree with TRBD1. Germline values: CDR1 SQVTM, CDR2 ANQGSEA. The CDR3 has 12 amino acids.

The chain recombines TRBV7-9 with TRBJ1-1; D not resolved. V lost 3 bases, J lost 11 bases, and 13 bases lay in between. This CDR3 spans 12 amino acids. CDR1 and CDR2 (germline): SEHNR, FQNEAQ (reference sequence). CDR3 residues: CASSFSELLAFF. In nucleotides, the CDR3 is TGTGCCAGCAGCTTCTCGGAATTATTGGCTTTCTTT.

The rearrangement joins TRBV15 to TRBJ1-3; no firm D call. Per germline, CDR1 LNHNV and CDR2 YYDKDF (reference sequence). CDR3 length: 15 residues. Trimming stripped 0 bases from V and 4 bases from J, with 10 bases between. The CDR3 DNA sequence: TGTGCCACCAGCAGAGATCCCGGTATAGGAAACACCATATATTTT. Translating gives CATSRDPGIGNTIYF.